In its sample, the clone carrying this TCR beta chain was seen a few times. The target antigen is unknown. These data come from a study of tissue T cells after allogeneic stem cell transplantation. Study-wide points: Shared clones across patients were few; motif clustering revealed tissue-specific shared signatures.

Trimming removed 9 bases from V and 6 bases from J, with 11 bases in between. The CDR3 sequence is 11 residues long. Generated by immunoSEQ multiplex PCR, the TCRdb table keeps only in-frame clones and is missing some. The sample contains 9,700 or so clones, about 69% of which appear only once. This chain joins TRBV12-3 or TRBV12-4 and TRBJ1-1, with D tentatively TRBD1 (6 bases). The sequence derives from a male donor aged 60 or over with lung cancer. The sample consisted of tissue from the stomach, taken at autopsy. The CDR3 bases are TGTGCCAGTACAGGGATCTCTGAAGCTTTCTTT. This codes for CASTGISEAFF.